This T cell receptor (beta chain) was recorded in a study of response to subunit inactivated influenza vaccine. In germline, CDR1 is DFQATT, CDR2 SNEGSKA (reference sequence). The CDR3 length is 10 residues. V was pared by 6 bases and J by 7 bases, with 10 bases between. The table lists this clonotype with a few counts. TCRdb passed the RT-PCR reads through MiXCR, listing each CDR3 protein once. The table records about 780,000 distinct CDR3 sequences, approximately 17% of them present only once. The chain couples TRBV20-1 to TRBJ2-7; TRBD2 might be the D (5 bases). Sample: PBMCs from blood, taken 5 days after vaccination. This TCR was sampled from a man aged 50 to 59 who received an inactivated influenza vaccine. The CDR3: CSARVEEQYF. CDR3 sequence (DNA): TGCAGTGCGCGGGTCGAGGAGCAGTACTTC.